The 11 T cell receptor beta chains in this list originate from one sample, sequenced in a study of blood T cell repertoires in COVID-19. TCRdb's table, derived via immunoSEQ multiplex PCR, lists solely in-frame clones and lacks some. This repertoire shows under 95,000 clones, around 80% found once; its top ten account for 0.95% to 1.5%. Material: peripheral blood. These receptors were taken from a woman of 80 years or more with acute or convalescent COVID-19.

V gene TRBV5-1 combines with J gene TRBJ2-1; maybe TRBD2 (8 bases). V lost 6 bases and J lost 6, with 22 bases in between. The CDR3 covers 16 residues. Germline V gene data show CDR1 as SGHRS and CDR2 as YFSETQ. This chain's CDR3 is CASIPREGAFSNEQFF. The CDR3 DNA is TGCGCCAGCATTCCCCGGGAGGGGGCCTTCTCCAATGAGCAGTTCTTC.

This chain joins TRBV3-1 (or the pseudogene TRBV3-2) and TRBJ1-6, with a weak D call TRBD1 (5 bases). Trimming removed 1 base at V and 4 bases at J, with 8 bases between. CDR1 is LGHDT, CDR2 YNNKEL, per germline (reference sequence). The CDR3 totals 15 residues. CDR3 amino acids: CASSQASGYNSPLHF. The CDR3 DNA is TGTGCCAGCAGCCAAGCATCAGGGTATAATTCACCCCTCCACTTT.

V is TRBV12-3 or TRBV12-4 and J is TRBJ1-1; 7 nucleotides line up with TRBD1. The CDR3 runs to 13 residues. Losses at the gene ends were 1 base for V and 7 bases for J; bases not matched to a gene: 3. The CDR3 here is CASSLGTGYEAFF. The DNA for the CDR3 is TGTGCCAGCAGTTTAGGGACAGGATATGAAGCTTTCTTT.

Only a few counts were recorded for this clone. The chain combines TRBV9 with TRBJ1-2; weak D call: TRBD1 (5 bases). The CDR3 spans 13 residues. CDR1 and CDR2 (germline): SGDLS, YYNGEE. V shed 6 bases and J shed 0 bases, with 9 bases lying between them. In nucleotides, the CDR3 is TGTGCCAGCACCCTAGGGGCTAACTATGGCTACACCTTC. It is translated as CASTLGANYGYTF.

The genes are TRBV24-1 and TRBJ2-7; maybe TRBD2 (5 bases). The CDR3 covers 13 residues. The V end was cut by 9 bases, the J end by 0 bases, with 11 bases between. Germline V gene lookup returns CDR1 KGHDR and CDR2 SFDVKD. This CDR3 reads CATAGQNSYEQYF. The CDR3 bases are TGTGCCACCGCGGGCCAGAACTCCTACGAGCAGTACTTC.

In its sample, this clone was seen a few times. Here the CDR3 reads CASSPNPGLGGDTQYF. In DNA, the CDR3 is TGTGCCAGCAGCCCAAATCCGGGACTAGGAGGAGATACGCAGTATTTT. The rearrangement links TRBV3-1 (or the pseudogene TRBV3-2) to TRBJ2-3; the match to TRBD2 covers 8 bases. With V trimmed by 4 bases and J by 5 bases, 11 bases remained unmatched. This CDR3 spans 16 amino acids. The germline CDR1 and CDR2 sequences are LGHDT and YNNKEL (reference sequence).

The rearrangement uses TRBV5-1 and TRBJ2-1; 10 bases agree with TRBD2. The CDR3 totals 15 residues. The germline V gene encodes CDR1 SGHRS and CDR2 YFSETQ. Trimming took 4 bases from V and 8 from J; bases not matched to a gene: 9. Here the CDR3 DNA reads TGCGCCAGCAGCCCAGGACTAGCGGCGGGGGATGAGCAGTTCTTC. Its translation is CASSPGLAAGDEQFF.

This chain connects TRBV7-2 to TRBJ1-2; 7 bases fit TRBD1. The trim removed 1 base at V and 8 bases at J, leaving 13 bases unmatched. The CDR3 contains 16 residues. CDR1 SGHTA and CDR2 FQGNSA come from the germline V gene. CDR3: CASSLVGYGTEDGYTF. The DNA for the CDR3 is TGTGCCAGCAGCTTAGTGGGATACGGGACAGAGGACGGCTACACCTTC.

The chain employs TRBV6-6 and TRBJ2-7; 7 bases align to TRBD1. This CDR3 region has 14 residues. The J segment lost 0 bases and the V segment lost 4 bases, leaving 3 bases of the junction unmatched. Germline values: CDR1 MNHNY, CDR2 SVGAGI (reference sequence). The CDR3 sequence is CASSSGTDSYEQYF. In nucleotides, the CDR3 is TGTGCCAGCAGTTCCGGGACAGACTCCTACGAGCAGTACTTC.

CDR3 in DNA: TGTGCCAGCAGTAGGGACAGGATTAATGAAAAACTGTTTTTT. It is translated as CASSRDRINEKLFF. The chain combines TRBV6-5 with TRBJ1-4; TRBD1 aligns across 8 bases. CDR3 size: 14 residues. The germline V gene encodes CDR1 MNHEY and CDR2 SVGAGI. Losses at the gene ends were 5 bases for V and 4 bases for J; bases not matched to a gene: 3.

The gene calls are TRBV6-5 and TRBJ1-6; 8 positions match TRBD1. Germline trimming cut 6 bases from V and 9 bases from J; bases unmatched to any gene: 10. The CDR3 sequence is 15 residues long. Germline V lookup: CDR1 MNHEY, CDR2 SVGAGI. CDR3 amino acids: CASRLIGQGRSPLHF. CDR3 coding DNA: TGTGCCAGCAGGCTGATCGGACAGGGACGTTCACCCCTCCACTTT.